Presented here are 14 T cell receptor beta chains from one specimen sequenced in a study of metastatic and nonmetastatic thyroid tumors. No patient had received any treatment before thyroid surgery. Using MiXCR, TCRdb reanalyzed the PCR reads. The table has 89,000 or so clones, 8% to 9.5% seen once. Sequencing used blood. These TCRs come from a female donor with papillary thyroid cancer or a benign thyroid nodule (not recorded which). Some clones in this sample may be carry-over from other donors' samples.

The V call is TRBV19, the J call TRBJ1-4; perhaps TRBD1 as D (5 bases). Germline assignment: CDR1 LNHDA and CDR2 SQIVND (reference sequence). V lost 3 bases, J lost 8 bases, and 16 bases lay in between. This CDR3 has 15 residues. For the CDR3, the DNA is TGTGCCAGTAGTATGGGAACAGGTTATGGGGAAAAACTGTTTTTT. Translated, it gives CASSMGTGYGEKLFF. The full variable domain, in which reference TRBV19 and TRBJ1-4 provide the parts outside the CDR3, is DGGITQSPKYLFRKEGQNVTLSCEQNLNHDAMYWYRQDPGQGLRLIYYSQIVNDFQKGDIAEGYSVSREKKESFPLTVTSAQKNPTAFYLCASSMGTGYGEKLFFGSGTQLSVL.

Comments on this clone: This sequence may be a read error, since a much larger clone differs from it by one base. The chain couples TRBV6-2 or TRBV6-3 to TRBJ1-5, with D perhaps matching TRBD1 (6 bases). Germline lookup yields CDR1 MNHEY and CDR2 SVGEGT. The CDR3 loop spans 16 amino acids. CDR3 bases: TGTGCCAGCAGTTACGGGACAAGCTTTGGCAATCAGCACCAGCATTTT. This codes for CASSYGTSFGNQHQHF.

This clone occurred many times. The chain uses TRBV19 and TRBJ2-2; D gene ambiguous. Germline V CDR1 and CDR2: LNHDA, SQIVND (reference sequence). The CDR3 is 14 amino acids. V was clipped by 7 bases and J by 3 bases, with 12 bases between them. The CDR3 DNA sequence: TGTGCCAGTACCGCAGGAGATGACACCGGGGAGCTGTTTTTT. Amino acid sequence: CASTAGDDTGELFF.

This clone was detected ten times or more. V gene TRBV11-1 combines with J gene TRBJ2-3; TRBD2 matches 8 bases. Germline lookup yields CDR1 SGHAT and CDR2 FQDESV (reference sequence). This CDR3 region has 17 residues. Trimming cost V 5 bases and J 0 bases; bases outside gene matches: 10. The CDR3 protein is CASSARLAGGSTDTQYF. CDR3 coding DNA: TGTGCCAGCAGCGCTCGGCTGGCGGGGGGAAGCACAGATACGCAGTATTTT.

The chain links TRBV10-3 to TRBJ1-1, with D perhaps matching TRBD1 (6 bases). CDR3 size: 17 residues. Per germline, CDR1 ENHRY and CDR2 SYGVKD. The ends were cut back, 0 bases at V and 0 bases at J, with 14 bases in the middle. This CDR3 is CAISESGEGEMNTEAFF. In nucleotides, the CDR3 is TGTGCCATCAGTGAGTCTGGCGAGGGGGAAATGAACACTGAAGCTTTCTTT.

Ten or more counts support this clone. The chain carries TRBV5-4 and TRBJ1-5; D is unclear. The CDR3 spans 15 residues. Germline V CDR1 and CDR2: SGHNT, YYREEE (reference sequence). Trimming removed 0 bases from V and 4 bases from J, with 11 bases in between. In DNA, the CDR3 is TGTGCCAGCAGCTTGGGAGGCAGACAAAATCAGCCCCAGCATTTT. As protein: CASSLGGRQNQPQHF. Based on the CDR3 plus reference TRBV5-4 and TRBJ1-5, the full variable domain is ETGVTQSPTHLIKTRGQQVTLRCSSQSGHNTVSWYQQALGQGPQFIFQYYREEENGRGNFPPRFSGLQFPNYSSELNVNALELDDSALYLCASSLGGRQNQPQHFGDGTRLSIL.

This clone appeared a few times. Within the sample, other DNA sequences also encode this same CDR3. V and J are TRBV5-6 and TRBJ1-1; no clear D. This CDR3 spans 14 amino acids. Trimming removed 4 bases from V and 0 bases from J, with 10 bases in between. Germline V CDR1 and CDR2: SGHDT, YYEEEE. The CDR3 coding sequence is TGTGCCAGCAGCCGGGGATATATGAACACTGAAGCTTTCTTT. It encodes CASSRGYMNTEAFF.

In this sample, this clone turned up many times. The chain recombines TRBV5-1 with TRBJ1-6, with D possibly matching TRBD1 (6 bases). Trimming took off 0 bases at V and 1 base at J, with 11 bases between the two ends. The CDR3 totals 17 residues. In germline, CDR1 is SGHRS, CDR2 YFSETQ. The CDR3 DNA follows: TGCGCCAGCAGCTTGGAGGGGGGCTTGTCCTATAATTCACCCCTCCACTTT. This sequence encodes CASSLEGGLSYNSPLHF.

The chain links TRBV6-1 to TRBJ2-7; D ambiguous. The CDR3 is 15 amino acids. Germline V gene sequence: CDR1 MNHNS, CDR2 SASEGT. V was trimmed by 0 bases and J by 1 base, leaving 10 bases between them. The CDR3 DNA sequence: TGTGCCAGCAGTGAAGCTCGGCAACGTTCCTACGAGCAGTACTTC. It is translated as CASSEARQRSYEQYF.

This clone was seen repeatedly, ten times or more. This chain joins TRBV6-6 and TRBJ1-5; unclear D gene. Between the trimmed V and J ends, which lost 0 bases and 6 bases, there was a span of 6 bases. The CDR3 extends over 13 amino acids. CDR1 MNHNY and CDR2 SVGAGI come from the germline V gene (reference sequence). The CDR3 DNA is TGTGCCAGCAGTTACTCAGGGAGTCAGCCCCAGCATTTT. Encoded protein: CASSYSGSQPQHF.

At least ten counts were recorded for this clone. The chain carries TRBV27 and TRBJ1-2; 8 nucleotides agree with TRBD1. This CDR3 comprises 13 residues. With 2 bases clipped from V and 7 bases from J, the junction kept 3 bases outside the gene matches. Germline lookup yields CDR1 MNHEY and CDR2 SMNVEV (reference sequence). The CDR3 spells CASSLGQGRGYTF. For the CDR3, the DNA is TGTGCCAGCAGTTTAGGACAGGGTCGTGGCTACACCTTC.

This clone was seen at least ten times. V is TRBV7-9 and J is TRBJ1-4; tentative D call: TRBD1 (5 bases). The CDR3 covers 14 residues. Germline-derived CDR1 and CDR2 are SEHNR and FQNEAQ (reference sequence). V shed 5 bases and J shed 7 bases, with 14 bases lying between them. The CDR3 region is CASSPRGDGEKLFF. The CDR3 bases are TGTGCCAGCAGCCCCCGGGGCGACGGTGAAAAACTGTTTTTT. The full variable domain, rest sourced from reference TRBV7-9 and TRBJ1-4, is DTGVSQNPRHKITKRGQNVTFRCDPISEHNRLYWYRQTLGQGPEFLTYFQNEAQLEKSRLLSDRFSAERPKGSFSTLEIQRTEQGDSAMYLCASSPRGDGEKLFFGSGTQLSVL.

In this sample, this clone turned up a few times. CDR3 sequence reads: CSAKMGVYEQYF. The DNA for the CDR3 is TGCAGTGCTAAAATGGGGGTCTACGAGCAGTACTTC. This chain uses TRBV20-1 with TRBJ2-7; D may be TRBD1 or TRBD2 (5 bases each). Trimming stripped 4 bases from V and 3 bases from J, with 10 bases between. Germline V gene sequence: CDR1 DFQATT, CDR2 SNEGSKA (reference sequence). The CDR3 covers 12 residues.

In its sample, this clone was seen many times. This chain uses TRBV18 with TRBJ2-1; the D call may be TRBD1 or TRBD2 (5 bases each). Germline V gives CDR1 KGHSH, CDR2 LQKENI. Trimming removed 3 bases from V and 8 bases from J, with 14 bases in between. The CDR3 totals 14 residues. CDR3 bases: TGTGCCAGCTCACCGGTGATGGGACGCTATGAGCAGTTCTTC. It translates to CASSPVMGRYEQFF.